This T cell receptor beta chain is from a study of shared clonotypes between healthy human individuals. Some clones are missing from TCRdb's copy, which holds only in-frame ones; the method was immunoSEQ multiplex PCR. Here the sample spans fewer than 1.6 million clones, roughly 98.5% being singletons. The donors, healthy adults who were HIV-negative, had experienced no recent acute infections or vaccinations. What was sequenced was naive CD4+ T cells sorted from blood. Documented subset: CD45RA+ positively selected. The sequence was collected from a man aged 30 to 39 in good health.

The CDR3 nucleotides read TGTGCCAGCCACCGGTTTAATAGCAATCAGCCCCAGCATTTT. It encodes CASHRFNSNQPQHF. The rearrangement links TRBV6-1 to TRBJ1-5; the D is unclear. In germline, CDR1 is MNHNS, CDR2 SASEGT. Trimming took 8 bases from V and 0 from J, leaving 11 bases between them. CDR3 size: 14 residues.